This TCR beta chain was found in a study of cytomegalovirus exposure and HLA in healthy donors. PCR involved 60 Vbeta and 13 Jbeta primers. Repertoires were generated with immunoSEQ multiplex PCR, while TCRdb's copy carries only in-frame clones and drops some. The sample lists roughly 160,000 clones, approximately 88% occurring once. Findings and caveats of the study: A few chains tied to CMV proved CMV antigen-specific in vitro. In a later analysis, parvovirus B19, influenza, CMV and Epstein-Barr virus appeared linked to several top co-occurrence clusters. The productive fraction for most TCR beta V segments was about 87% or about 30% in an earlier analysis.

With 3 bases clipped from V and 0 bases from J, the junction kept 0 bases outside the gene matches. Germline CDR1 MRHNA, CDR2 SNTAGT. The length of the CDR3 is 15 residues. This clone was counted only a few times. Its antigen is still unknown. The same CDR3 also results from other DNA sequences found in this sample. This TCR derives from a man younger than 45 in good health and CMV-seronegative. The V and J genes are TRBV6-4 and TRBJ2-3; 10 nucleotides match TRBD2. Sequencing was performed on PBMCs. The CDR3 region has the DNA TGTGCCAGCAGTGAACTAGCGGGGAGCACAGATACGCAGTATTTT. Amino acids: CASSELAGSTDTQYF.